The sequence of this T cell receptor (beta chain) was determined in a study of CD8 T cells in ankylosing spondylitis. V was clipped by 3 bases and J by 4 bases, with 15 bases between them. This CDR3 region has 14 residues. Germline values: CDR1 DFQATT, CDR2 SNEGSKA (reference sequence). Study findings and constraints: In reactive arthritis synovial fluid and blood, some motif variants had been reported before. Peripheral blood samples showed relatively rare disease-linked clones, and these clones were CD8+. It was reported that disease-linked clones were significantly enriched in matched ankylosing spondylitis synovial fluid. For ankylosing spondylitis blood, a TCR beta motif of several highly homologous variants appeared characteristic.

This clonotype was seen many times. Antigen specificity is unknown. A quantitative 5'-RACE method, one with molecular barcodes, was used to make TCR beta libraries. TCRdb processed the 5' RACE reads anew with MiXCR; each CDR3 protein has one entry. Seen here are 200,000 to 250,000 distinct CDR3 sequences, approximately 16% observed once, and the top ten hold roughly 43%. This chain joins TRBV20-1 and TRBJ2-5; a weak D match, TRBD2 (7 bases). Material: blood, either unsorted or a sorted T cell fraction (not recorded which). The TCR comes from a male donor with ankylosing spondylitis. This CDR3 reads CSASDGGPGETQYF. The CDR3 coding sequence is TGCAGTGCTAGCGACGGGGGGCCGGGAGAGACCCAGTACTTC.